This T cell receptor beta chain was identified in a study of neurological immune-mediated disorders. By 5'RACE with 10-nucleotide random UMIs, the cDNA was made. TCRdb itself ran the 5' RACE reads through MiXCR, one entry per CDR3 protein. The profile shows about 43,000 distinct CDR3 sequences, roughly 13% of them singletons. Regarding the study as a whole: No CDR3 amino acid sequences were shared by expanded clones across subjects, suggesting private repertoires in all groups. TCR clonal expansion peaked in HTLV-1-associated myelopathy patients and was lowest in multiple sclerosis patients.

This clonotype occurred many times. As yet, its antigen is unknown. Trimming removed 0 bases from V and 9 bases from J, with 15 bases in between. CDR3 size: 14 residues. CDR1 and CDR2 from the germline V gene are SQVTM and ANQGSEA. PBMCs stored at -80 C, numbering 2 million, were the origin of the unsorted libraries. The sequenced sample consisted of PBMCs. J is TRBJ2-1 and V is TRBV29-1, with D perhaps TRBD1 or TRBD2 (5 bases each). This TCR derives from a female donor in good health. The CDR3 loop reads CSVEDRDEVSEQFF. CDR3 coding DNA: TGCAGCGTTGAAGATCGGGACGAGGTCAGTGAGCAGTTCTTC.